The rows below give T cell receptor beta chains drawn from one sample of a study of beta chain features in type 1 diabetes. The protocol was immunoSEQ multiplex PCR, while the TCRdb copy is restricted to in-frame clones and leaves out a portion. The sample lists 600,000 to 700,000 clones, roughly an eighth seen once, with about 0.11% in the top ten. The sample comprised naive CD4+ T cells from blood. The receptors stem from a man in his thirties or forties with type 1 diabetes. CDR3s include the opening cysteine and the closing phenylalanine or tryptophan. Fields, in order: J gene, V gene, clone size, D gene, CDR3 protein, CDR3 DNA. D genes are given only for firm matches. Clone size, where shown, is once, few, many, or a class for clones that have expanded.

TRBJ1-1	TRBV29-1	few	TRBD1	CSVRDRGVATEAFF	TGCAGCGTTCGGGACAGGGGAGTCGCTACAGAAGCTTTCTTT
TRBJ1-2	TRBV7-8	few	NA	CASSLVRGGYTF	TGTGCCAGCAGCTTAGTTCGGGGCGGCTACACCTTC
TRBJ2-7	TRBV7-2	few	NA	CASSQGRVLGSYEQYF	TGTGCCAGCAGCCAAGGAAGGGTCTTAGGCTCCTACGAGCAGTACTTC
TRBJ2-5	TRBV13	NA	NA	CASSLGSEKETQYF	TGTGCCAGCAGCTTAGGTAGCGAGAAAGAGACCCAGTACTTC
TRBJ1-4	TRBV29-1	NA	NA	CSVFGSPNEKLFF	TGCAGCGTATTTGGGAGCCCTAATGAAAAACTGTTTTTT
TRBJ2-7	TRBV7-8	NA	TRBD2	CASSLVGSGVISYEQYF	TGTGCCAGCAGCTTAGTTGGTAGCGGGGTGATTTCCTACGAGCAGTACTTC
TRBJ1-1	TRBV5-1	NA	NA	CANSAQGRTEAFF	TGCGCCAACAGCGCACAGGGAAGGACTGAAGCTTTCTTT
TRBJ2-5	TRBV19	NA	NA	CASSIGREETQYF	TGTGCCAGTAGTATTGGCAGGGAGGAGACCCAGTACTTC
TRBJ2-2	TRBV6-1	NA	TRBD2	CASSEGVTSGGFTGELFF	TGTGCCAGCAGTGAAGGTGTGACTAGCGGGGGGTTCACCGGGGAGCTGTTTTTT
TRBJ2-5	TRBV7-2	few	NA	CASRKGPSSGETQYF	TGTGCCAGCAGAAAGGGGCCCTCTTCGGGGGAGACCCAGTACTTC
TRBJ2-1	TRBV6-5	NA	NA	CASSYGTHNEQFF	TGTGCCAGCAGTTACGGTACTCACAATGAGCAGTTCTTC
TRBJ1-3	TRBV29-1	few	TRBD1	CSVGTDGNTIYF	TGCAGCGTAGGGACAGATGGAAACACCATATATTTT
TRBJ2-1	TRBV6-5	few	TRBD2	CASRWTSGGAQQFF	TGTGCCAGCAGATGGACTAGCGGGGGGGCCCAGCAGTTCTTC
TRBJ2-1	TRBV6-6	few	TRBD1	CASRKDRGSYNEQFF	TGTGCCAGCAGGAAGGACAGGGGTTCCTACAATGAGCAGTTCTTC
TRBJ1-4	TRBV20-1	NA	NA	CSARETEKLFF	TGCAGTGCTAGAGAGACTGAAAAACTGTTTTTT
TRBJ2-1	TRBV18	NA	NA	CASSRTTVYEGGEQFF	TGTGCCAGCTCACGGACGACAGTATACGAAGGCGGTGAGCAGTTCTTC
TRBJ1-4	TRBV7-9	NA	NA	CASSLAGGEKLFF	TGTGCCAGCAGCTTAGCCGGCGGGGAAAAACTGTTTTTT
TRBJ2-3	TRBV6-5	few	NA	CASSYKASKTDTQYF	TGTGCCAGCAGTTACAAAGCTAGCAAAACAGATACGCAGTATTTT
TRBJ1-2	TRBV27	NA	TRBD1	CASSSADTRGRTYGYTF	TGTGCCAGCAGTTCCGCGGATACCAGGGGGCGGACCTATGGCTACACCTTC
TRBJ2-1	TRBV29-1	few	NA	CSVGISGNEQFF	TGCAGCGTTGGAATTAGCGGCAATGAGCAGTTCTTC
TRBJ2-5	TRBV5-1	few	NA	CASSLSEETQYF	TGCGCCAGCAGCTTGAGCGAAGAGACCCAGTACTTC
TRBJ2-1	TRBV29-1	NA	NA	CSVRDTAYNEQFF	TGCAGCGTCCGGGACACCGCCTACAATGAGCAGTTCTTC
TRBJ1-1	TRBV6-1	few	NA	CASSSPGNTEAFF	TGTGCCAGCAGCTCCCCAGGGAACACTGAAGCTTTCTTT
TRBJ1-4	TRBV21-1	few	NA	CASSRGQVHRRPNEKLFF	TGTGCCAGCAGCCGAGGACAGGTCCATAGGAGGCCTAATGAAAAACTGTTTTTT
TRBJ1-5	TRBV7-2	NA	TRBD1	CASSLDRESQPQHF	TGTGCCAGCAGCCTGGACAGGGAATCTCAGCCCCAGCATTTT
TRBJ2-7	TRBV7-2	NA	TRBD1	CASSPHNMGQGGQYF	TGTGCCAGCAGCCCACATAATATGGGACAGGGGGGACAGTACTTC
TRBJ2-3	TRBV7-2	NA	TRBD1	CASSRGQGGTDTQYF	TGTGCCAGCAGCCGGGGACAGGGCGGCACAGATACGCAGTATTTT
TRBJ1-2	TRBV19	few	TRBD1	CASRGTGQGSGYTF	TGTGCCAGTAGAGGGACCGGACAGGGGAGTGGCTACACCTTC
TRBJ2-1	TRBV6-5	NA	TRBD2	CASSRWQGLSNEQFF	TGTGCCAGCAGTCGGTGGCAGGGACTATCAAATGAGCAGTTCTTC
TRBJ2-6	TRBV2	NA	NA	CASSEGARGANVLTF	TGTGCCAGCAGTGAAGGAGCTAGAGGGGCCAACGTCCTGACTTTC
TRBJ1-1	TRBV11-3	NA	TRBD1	CASSWGQENTEAFF	TGTGCCAGCAGCTGGGGACAGGAAAACACTGAAGCTTTCTTT
TRBJ2-1	TRBV7-2	few	NA	CASSDTRGSYNEQFF	TGTGCCAGCAGCGATACTAGGGGGTCCTACAATGAGCAGTTCTTC
TRBJ1-4	TRBV7-2	few	TRBD1	CASSLTTGEGEKLFF	TGTGCCAGCAGCCTGACGACAGGGGAAGGGGAAAAACTGTTTTTT
TRBJ2-4	TRBV6-5	NA	NA	CASKNENIQYF	TGTGCCAGCAAAAACGAAAACATTCAGTACTTC
TRBJ1-5	TRBV27	NA	TRBD1	CASTRQGGNQPQHF	TGTGCCAGCACTAGACAGGGCGGGAATCAGCCCCAGCATTTT
TRBJ1-5	TRBV4-3	few	NA	CASSQELRQPQHF	TGCGCCAGCAGCCAAGAATTGCGGCAGCCCCAGCATTTT
TRBJ1-5	TRBV6-6	few	TRBD1	CASSYSRGGLSQPQHF	TGTGCCAGCAGTTACTCGAGAGGGGGCCTTAGTCAGCCCCAGCATTTT
TRBJ2-7	TRBV7-2	NA	NA	CASSLRATSSYEQYF	TGTGCCAGCAGCTTAAGGGCCACGAGCTCCTACGAGCAGTACTTC